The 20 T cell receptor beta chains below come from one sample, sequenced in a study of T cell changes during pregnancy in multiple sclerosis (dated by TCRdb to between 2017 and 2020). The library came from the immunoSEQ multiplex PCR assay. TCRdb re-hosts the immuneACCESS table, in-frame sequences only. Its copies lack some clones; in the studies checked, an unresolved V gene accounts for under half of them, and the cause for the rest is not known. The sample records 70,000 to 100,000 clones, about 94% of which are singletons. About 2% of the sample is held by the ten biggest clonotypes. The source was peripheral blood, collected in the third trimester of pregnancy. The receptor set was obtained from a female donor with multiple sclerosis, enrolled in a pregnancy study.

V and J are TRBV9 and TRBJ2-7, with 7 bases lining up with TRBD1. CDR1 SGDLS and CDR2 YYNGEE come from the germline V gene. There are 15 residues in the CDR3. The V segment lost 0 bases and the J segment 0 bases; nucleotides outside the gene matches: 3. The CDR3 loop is CASSVGDSASYEQYF. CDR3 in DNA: TGTGCCAGCAGCGTAGGGGACAGTGCCTCCTACGAGCAGTACTTC.

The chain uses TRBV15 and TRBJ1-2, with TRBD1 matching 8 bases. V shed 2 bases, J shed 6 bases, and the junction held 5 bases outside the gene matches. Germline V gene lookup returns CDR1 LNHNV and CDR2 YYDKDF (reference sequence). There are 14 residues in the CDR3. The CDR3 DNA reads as TGTGCCACCAGCAGATCGGACAGGGATGATGGCTACACCTTC. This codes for CATSRSDRDDGYTF.

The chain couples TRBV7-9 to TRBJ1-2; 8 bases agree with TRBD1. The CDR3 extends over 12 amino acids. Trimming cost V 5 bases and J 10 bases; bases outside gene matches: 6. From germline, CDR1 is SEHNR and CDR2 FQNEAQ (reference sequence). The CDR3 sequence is CASSLGQAVYTF. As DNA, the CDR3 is TGTGCCAGCAGCCTGGGACAGGCCGTCTACACCTTC. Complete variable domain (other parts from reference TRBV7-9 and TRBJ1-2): DTGVSQNPRHKITKRGQNVTFRCDPISEHNRLYWYRQTLGQGPEFLTYFQNEAQLEKSRLLSDRFSAERPKGSFSTLEIQRTEQGDSAMYLCASSLGQAVYTFGSGTRLTVV.

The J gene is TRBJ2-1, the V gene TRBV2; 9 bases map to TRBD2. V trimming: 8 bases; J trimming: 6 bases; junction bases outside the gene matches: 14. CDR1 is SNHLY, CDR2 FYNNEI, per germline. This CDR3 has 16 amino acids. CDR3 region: CASLERPGLAGNEQFF. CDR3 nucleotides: TGTGCCAGCCTCGAAAGACCGGGACTAGCAGGCAATGAGCAGTTCTTC. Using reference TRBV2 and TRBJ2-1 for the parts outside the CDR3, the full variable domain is EPEVTQTPSHQVTQMGQEVILRCVPISNHLYFYWYRQILGQKVEFLVSFYNNEISEKSEIFDDQFSVERPDGSNFTLKIRSTKLEDSAMYFCASLERPGLAGNEQFFGPGTRLTVL.

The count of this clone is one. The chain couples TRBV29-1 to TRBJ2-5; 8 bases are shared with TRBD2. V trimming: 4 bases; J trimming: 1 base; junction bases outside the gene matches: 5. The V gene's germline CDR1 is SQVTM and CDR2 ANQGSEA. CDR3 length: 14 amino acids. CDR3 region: CSVVNSGTQETQYF. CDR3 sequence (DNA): TGCAGCGTTGTGAATAGCGGGACCCAAGAGACCCAGTACTTC.

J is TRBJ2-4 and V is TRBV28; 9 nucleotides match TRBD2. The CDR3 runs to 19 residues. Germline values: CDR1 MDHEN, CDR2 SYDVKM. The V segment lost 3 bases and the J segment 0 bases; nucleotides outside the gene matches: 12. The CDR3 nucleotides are TGTGCCAGCAGTTTCGGTGCGGGAGGGCCTTCCCTAGCCAAAAACATTCAGTACTTC. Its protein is CASSFGAGGPSLAKNIQYF.

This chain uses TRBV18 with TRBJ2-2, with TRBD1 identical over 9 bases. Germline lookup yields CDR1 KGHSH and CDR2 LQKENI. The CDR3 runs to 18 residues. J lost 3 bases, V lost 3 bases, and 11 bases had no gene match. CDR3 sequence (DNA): TGTGCCAGCTCACCCAAACACCAACAGGGGGCTTACACCGGGGAGCTGTTTTTT. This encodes CASSPKHQQGAYTGELFF.

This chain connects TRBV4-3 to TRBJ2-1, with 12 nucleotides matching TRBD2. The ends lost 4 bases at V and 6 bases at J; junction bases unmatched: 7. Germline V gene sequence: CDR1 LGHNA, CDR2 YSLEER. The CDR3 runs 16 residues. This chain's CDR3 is CASSLEPGLAGNEQFF. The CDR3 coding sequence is TGCGCCAGCAGCCTAGAACCGGGACTAGCGGGCAATGAGCAGTTCTTC.

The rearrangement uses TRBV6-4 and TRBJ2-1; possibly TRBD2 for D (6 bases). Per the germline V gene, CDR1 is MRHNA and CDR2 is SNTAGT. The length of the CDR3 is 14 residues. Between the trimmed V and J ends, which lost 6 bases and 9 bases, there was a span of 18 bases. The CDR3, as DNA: TGTGCCAGCAGACCAGCGGCGGGGAAACCTGAGCAGTTCTTC. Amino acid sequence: CASRPAAGKPEQFF.

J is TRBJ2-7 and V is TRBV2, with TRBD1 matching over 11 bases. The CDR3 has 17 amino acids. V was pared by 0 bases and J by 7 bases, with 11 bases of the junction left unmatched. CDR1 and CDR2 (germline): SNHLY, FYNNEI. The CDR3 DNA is TGTGCCAGCAGTGAAGCGCCTCCCGGACAGGGGGCAGGGGAGCAGTACTTC. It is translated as CASSEAPPGQGAGEQYF.

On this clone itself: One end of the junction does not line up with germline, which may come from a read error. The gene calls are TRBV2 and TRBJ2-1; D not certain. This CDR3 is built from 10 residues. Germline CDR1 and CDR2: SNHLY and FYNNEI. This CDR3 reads CASTENEQFF. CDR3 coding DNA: TGTGCAAGCACGGAGAATGAGCAGTTCTTC. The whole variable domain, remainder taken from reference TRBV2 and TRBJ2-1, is EPEVTQTPSHQVTQMGQEVILRCVPISNHLYFYWYRQILGQKVEFLVSFYNNEISEKSEIFDDQFSVERPDGSNFTLKIRSTKLEDSAMYFCASTENEQFFGPGTRLTVL.

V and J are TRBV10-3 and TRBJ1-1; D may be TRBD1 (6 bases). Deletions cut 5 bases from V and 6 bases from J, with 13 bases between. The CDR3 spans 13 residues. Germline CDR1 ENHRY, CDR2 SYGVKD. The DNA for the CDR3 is TGTGCCATCAGTTCTACAGGGCCAGCTGAAGCTTTCTTT. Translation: CAISSTGPAEAFF.

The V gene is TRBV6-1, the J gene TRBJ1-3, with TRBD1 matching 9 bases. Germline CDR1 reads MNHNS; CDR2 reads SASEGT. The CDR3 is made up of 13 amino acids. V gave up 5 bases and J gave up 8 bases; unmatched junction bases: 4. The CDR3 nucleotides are TGTGCCAGCAGTAAGACAGGGGGATACACCATATATTTT. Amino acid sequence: CASSKTGGYTIYF.

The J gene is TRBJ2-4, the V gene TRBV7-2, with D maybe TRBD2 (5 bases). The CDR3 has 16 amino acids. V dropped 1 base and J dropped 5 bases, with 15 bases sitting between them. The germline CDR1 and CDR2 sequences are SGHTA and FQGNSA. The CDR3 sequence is CASSLDGGRAENIQYF. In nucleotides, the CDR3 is TGTGCCAGCAGCTTAGATGGTGGGCGGGCTGAAAACATTCAGTACTTC.

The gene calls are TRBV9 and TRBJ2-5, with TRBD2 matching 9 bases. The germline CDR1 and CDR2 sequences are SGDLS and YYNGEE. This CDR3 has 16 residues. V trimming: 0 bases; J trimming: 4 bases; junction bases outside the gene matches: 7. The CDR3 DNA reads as TGTGCCAGCAGCGTAGCGAGTAGCGGGAGTTCAGAGACCCAGTACTTC. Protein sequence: CASSVASSGSSETQYF.

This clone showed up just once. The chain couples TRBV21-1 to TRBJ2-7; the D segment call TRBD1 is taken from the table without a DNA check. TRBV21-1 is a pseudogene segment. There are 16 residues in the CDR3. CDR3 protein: CASSPRESAGVYEQYF. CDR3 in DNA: TGTGCCAGCAGCCCACGAGAAAGCGCAGGGGTTTACGAGCAGTACTTC.

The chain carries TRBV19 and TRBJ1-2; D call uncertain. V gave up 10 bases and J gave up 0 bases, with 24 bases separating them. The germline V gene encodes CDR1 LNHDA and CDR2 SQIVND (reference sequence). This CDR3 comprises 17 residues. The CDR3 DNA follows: TGTGCCACCTCTCGGGTTGAGACGCATACTTCTAACTATGGCTACACCTTC. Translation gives CATSRVETHTSNYGYTF.

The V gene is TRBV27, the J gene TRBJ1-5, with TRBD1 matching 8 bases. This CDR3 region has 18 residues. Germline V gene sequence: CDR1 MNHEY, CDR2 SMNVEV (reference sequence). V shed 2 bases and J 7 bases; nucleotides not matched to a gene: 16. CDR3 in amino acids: CASSLPTDRVSSWQPQHF. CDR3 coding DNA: TGTGCCAGCAGTTTACCCACGGACAGGGTATCATCCTGGCAGCCCCAGCATTTT.

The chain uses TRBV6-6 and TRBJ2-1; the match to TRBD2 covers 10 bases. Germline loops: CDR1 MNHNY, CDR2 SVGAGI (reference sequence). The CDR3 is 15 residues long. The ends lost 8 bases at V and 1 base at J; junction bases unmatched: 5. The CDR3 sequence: CASGKREGSYNEQFF. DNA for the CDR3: TGTGCCAGCGGAAAGCGGGAGGGATCCTACAATGAGCAGTTCTTC.

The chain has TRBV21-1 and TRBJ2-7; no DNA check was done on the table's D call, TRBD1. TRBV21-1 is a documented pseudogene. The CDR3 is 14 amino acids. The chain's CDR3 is CASSDPQGRYEQYF. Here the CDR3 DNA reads TGTGCCAGCTCGGACCCACAGGGGCGCTACGAGCAGTACTTC.